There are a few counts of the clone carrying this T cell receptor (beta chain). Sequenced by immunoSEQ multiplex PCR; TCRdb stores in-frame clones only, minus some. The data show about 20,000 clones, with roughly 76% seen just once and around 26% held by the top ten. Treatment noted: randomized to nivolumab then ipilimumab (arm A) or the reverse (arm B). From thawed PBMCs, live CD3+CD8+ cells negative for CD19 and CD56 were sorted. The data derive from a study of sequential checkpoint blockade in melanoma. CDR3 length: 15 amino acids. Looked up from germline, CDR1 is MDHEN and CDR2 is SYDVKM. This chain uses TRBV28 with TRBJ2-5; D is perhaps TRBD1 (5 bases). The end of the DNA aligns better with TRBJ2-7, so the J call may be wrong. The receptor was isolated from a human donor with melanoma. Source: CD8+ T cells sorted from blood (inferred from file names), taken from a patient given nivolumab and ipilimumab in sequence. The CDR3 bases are TGTGCCAGCAGTTTTGGTCAGGGATCGACCTACGAGCAGTACTTC. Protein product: CASSFGQGSTYEQYF.